This TCR beta chain was retrieved from a study of beta chain features in type 1 diabetes. Study-level findings and limits: Patients with Type 1 diabetes showed moderately but significantly shorter TCRB CDR3s in all four CD4+ subsets. Reduced insertions and increased deletions marked VDJ junctions in type 1 diabetes patients. PCR could preferentially amplify shorter templates, alike in patients and controls.

A note on this clone: No antigen is known for it.

What was sequenced were expressed TCRB transcripts, since all of the isolated RNA had been reverse transcribed. Assay: immunoSEQ multiplex PCR; the TCRdb copy retains only in-frame clones and omits some. The top ten clones hold 0.65% to 0.75% of a sample with 130,000 or so clones, around 9% of them seen once. Looked up from germline, CDR1 is SGHTA and CDR2 is FQGNSA. Trimming removed 1 base from V and 4 bases from J, with 7 bases in between. CDR3 length: 14 amino acids. Sequencing was performed on central memory CD4+ T cells from blood. This rearrangement joins TRBV7-2 to TRBJ1-4, with D hard to call. This receptor was taken from a man aged 25 to 45 with type 1 diabetes. CDR3 DNA sequence: TGTGCCAGCAGCTTAGACTATCTTAATGAAAAACTGTTTTTT. As protein: CASSLDYLNEKLFF. Complete variable domain (other parts from reference TRBV7-2 and TRBJ1-4): GAGVSQSPSNKVTEKGKDVELRCDPISGHTALYWYRQSLGQGLEFLIYFQGNSAPDKSGLPSDRFSAERTGGSVSTLTIQRTQQEDSAVYLCASSLDYLNEKLFFGSGTQLSVL.